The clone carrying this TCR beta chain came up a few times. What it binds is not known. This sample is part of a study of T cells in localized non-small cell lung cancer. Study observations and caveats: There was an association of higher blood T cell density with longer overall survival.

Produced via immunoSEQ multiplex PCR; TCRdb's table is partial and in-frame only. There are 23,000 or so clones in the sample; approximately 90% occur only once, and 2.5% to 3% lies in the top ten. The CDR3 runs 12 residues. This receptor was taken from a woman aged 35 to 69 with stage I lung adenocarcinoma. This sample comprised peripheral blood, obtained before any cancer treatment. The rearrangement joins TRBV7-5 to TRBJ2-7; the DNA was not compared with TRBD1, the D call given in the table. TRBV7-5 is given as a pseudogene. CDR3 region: CARQGQPYEQYF. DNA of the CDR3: TGTGCCAGACAGGGACAGCCTTACGAGCAGTACTTC.